The next 20 T cell receptor beta chains were all read from a single sample in a study of blood T cell repertoires in COVID-19. Sequencing used immunoSEQ multiplex PCR; TCRdb keeps in-frame clones, though not all of them. The data hold 130,000 or so clones, with around nine tenths observed a single time. Sample: peripheral blood. All receptors derive from a man in his 70s with active COVID-19.

The V gene is TRBV4-1, the J gene TRBJ1-2, with D perhaps TRBD1 (6 bases). Deletions cut 3 bases from V and 8 bases from J, with 16 bases between. The CDR3 sequence is 14 residues long. Germline-derived CDR1 and CDR2 are MGHRA and YSYEKL. CDR3 bases: TGCGCCAGCAGCCATGCGACAGGATCGCGGGGCTACACCTTC. It specifies CASSHATGSRGYTF.

Points on this clone: The same CDR3 arises from other DNA sequences in this sample as well. The genes are TRBV28 and TRBJ1-5; D not resolved. Between the trimmed V and J ends, which lost 6 bases and 1 base, there was a span of 7 bases. The CDR3 is 13 amino acids. Germline values: CDR1 MDHEN, CDR2 SYDVKM. CDR3: CASSSGSNQPQHF. Written as DNA, the CDR3 is TGTGCCAGCAGCTCAGGCAGCAATCAGCCCCAGCATTTT.

The chain links TRBV29-1 to TRBJ2-2; 11 bases agree with TRBD1. The trim removed 3 bases at V and 4 bases at J, leaving 4 bases unmatched. The CDR3 runs to 15 residues. Per germline, CDR1 SQVTM and CDR2 ANQGSEA. In DNA form, the CDR3 reads TGCAGCGTTGATATGGGACAGGGGGGCACCGGGGAGCTGTTTTTT. It is translated as CSVDMGQGGTGELFF.

CDR3 DNA sequence: TGCAGCGTTACAGGGTTGGGGAACTATGGCTACACCTTC. Its translation: CSVTGLGNYGYTF. The chain combines TRBV29-1 with TRBJ1-2; D is possibly TRBD1 (6 bases). Between the trimmed V and J ends, which lost 5 bases and 2 bases, there was a span of 12 bases. The CDR3 totals 13 residues. Germline-derived CDR1 and CDR2 are SQVTM and ANQGSEA.

J is TRBJ2-1 and V is TRBV9, with 12 bases that match TRBD2. CDR1 is SGDLS and CDR2 is YYNGEE in the germline V gene. CDR3 length: 18 residues. Trimming removed 2 bases from V and 1 base from J; junction bases left unmatched: 7. The chain's CDR3 is CASSVGRGLAGSYNEQFF. In nucleotides, the CDR3 is TGTGCCAGCAGCGTGGGAAGGGGACTAGCGGGTTCCTACAATGAGCAGTTCTTC.

This chain connects TRBV20-1 to TRBJ2-3, with 7 bases lining up with TRBD1. Looked up from germline, CDR1 is DFQATT and CDR2 is SNEGSKA (reference sequence). Trimming removed 6 bases from V and 5 bases from J; junction bases left unmatched: 2. The CDR3 spans 11 residues. The CDR3 is CSAHRGDTQYF. CDR3 sequence (DNA): TGCAGTGCACACAGGGGAGATACGCAGTATTTT.

V gene TRBV11-3 combines with J gene TRBJ2-7; D unclear. From germline, CDR1 is SGHNT and CDR2 YENEEA. The CDR3 spans 13 residues. With 0 bases removed from V and 6 bases from J, the gap between germline ends came to 9 bases. The CDR3 coding sequence is TGTGCCAGCAGCTTAGATCAGTCCAGCGAGCAGTACTTC. Its protein is CASSLDQSSEQYF.

This rearrangement joins TRBV13 to TRBJ2-4; D is possibly TRBD2 (6 bases). CDR3 length equals 16 residues. V was shortened by 4 bases and J by 1 base, with 14 bases between the two germline ends. Germline V lookup: CDR1 PRHDT, CDR2 FYEKMQ (reference sequence). CDR3: CASSSFGGAAKNIQYF. The CDR3 region has the DNA TGTGCCAGCAGCTCCTTTGGAGGGGCCGCCAAAAACATTCAGTACTTC. The complete variable domain, with remaining parts taken from reference TRBV13 and TRBJ2-4, reads AAGVIQSPRHLIKEKRETATLKCYPIPRHDTVYWYQQGPGQDPQFLISFYEKMQSDKGSIPDRFSAQQFSDYHSELNMSSLELGDSALYFCASSSFGGAAKNIQYFGAGTRLSVL.

With respect to this clone: Mismatch with germline at one junction end may stem from a read error. The chain employs TRBV7-9 and TRBJ1-1; tentatively, D is TRBD1 (5 bases). Germline loops: CDR1 SEHNR, CDR2 FQNEAQ (reference sequence). This CDR3 contains 13 residues. The CDR3 DNA sequence: TGTGCCACCAGCGGGGAGGGGTACACTGAAGCTTTCTTT. It is translated as CATSGEGYTEAFF.

This sequence joins TRBV19 and TRBJ2-5, with TRBD2 as a possible D gene (6 bases). The CDR3 is 13 amino acids. Trimming pared 4 bases from V and 1 base from J, leaving 7 bases between. Germline lookup yields CDR1 LNHDA and CDR2 SQIVND (reference sequence). In DNA, the CDR3 is TGTGCCAGTAGTAGGCGGGGCCAAGAGACCCAGTACTTC. Amino acids: CASSRRGQETQYF.

The chain combines TRBV5-1 with TRBJ2-1; D is uncertain. The germline V gene has CDR1 SGHRS and CDR2 YFSETQ. CDR3 length equals 14 residues. V dropped 0 bases and J dropped 5 bases, with 9 bases sitting between them. CDR3: CASSLGALDNEQFF. The DNA of the CDR3 is TGCGCCAGCAGCTTGGGGGCCCTGGACAATGAGCAGTTCTTC.

J is TRBJ2-1 and V is TRBV19; 8 bases are a match to TRBD2. In germline, CDR1 is LNHDA, CDR2 SQIVND (reference sequence). The CDR3 is 17 amino acids. Germline trimming cut 4 bases from V and 3 bases from J; bases unmatched to any gene: 11. The CDR3 protein is CASSTVFSGNNYNEQFF. The CDR3 DNA reads TGTGCCAGTAGTACCGTCTTTAGCGGGAATAACTACAATGAGCAGTTCTTC.

The V and J genes are TRBV19 and TRBJ1-2; D is possibly TRBD1 (6 bases). The CDR3 is 15 residues long. Germline CDR1 LNHDA, CDR2 SQIVND (reference sequence). The ends were cut back, 4 bases at V and 2 bases at J, with 14 bases in the middle. The CDR3 DNA is TGTGCCAGTAGTAAACCGCAGACAGGCAACTATGGCTACACCTTC. Its protein is CASSKPQTGNYGYTF.

J is TRBJ2-7 and V is TRBV7-3; TRBD2 aligns across 7 bases. Looked up from germline, CDR1 is SGHTA and CDR2 is FQGTGA. J lost 10 bases, V lost 4 bases, and 16 bases had no gene match. The CDR3 length is 15 residues. The CDR3 loop reads CASSSTPAASGDQYF. The CDR3 DNA sequence: TGTGCCAGCAGCTCTACGCCGGCGGCTAGCGGAGACCAGTACTTC.

The chain joins TRBV30 to TRBJ1-3, with D possibly TRBD1 on 5 matching bases. CDR3 length equals 17 residues. V was shortened by 8 bases and J by 0 bases, with 23 bases between the two germline ends. Germline CDR1 reads GTSNPN; CDR2 reads SVGIG (reference sequence). CDR3 nucleotide sequence: TGTGCCCCGCCCCCCCAGGGCGAGGATATCTCTGGAAACACCATATATTTT. Protein: CAPPPQGEDISGNTIYF.

The chain joins TRBV7-2 to TRBJ1-1, with unresolved D. The CDR3 length is 14 residues. Per germline, CDR1 SGHTA and CDR2 FQGNSA. V was pared by 1 base and J by 4 bases, with 10 bases between. The CDR3 region has the DNA TGTGCCAGCAGCTTAGGTGGCTTCTCCACTGAAGCTTTCTTT. Its translation is CASSLGGFSTEAFF.

The chain combines TRBV5-4 with TRBJ2-1; 10 positions agree with TRBD1. The germline V gene encodes CDR1 SGHNT and CDR2 YYREEE (reference sequence). This CDR3 spans 15 amino acids. V lost 5 bases to trimming and J lost 4 bases; unmatched junction nucleotides: 6. The CDR3 spells CASRTGGAGYNEQFF. CDR3 nucleotides: TGTGCCAGCAGGACAGGGGGCGCAGGTTACAATGAGCAGTTCTTC.

This clone was seen a handful of times. CDR3 DNA sequence: TGTGCCAGCAGTTACGGAGTAGCGGGAGTTTTGGATACGCAGTATTTT. This sequence encodes CASSYGVAGVLDTQYF. The genes are TRBV6-2 or TRBV6-3 and TRBJ2-3; 9 bases fit TRBD2. The ends lost 2 bases at V and 6 bases at J; junction bases unmatched: 9. CDR1 is MNHEY, CDR2 SVGEGT, per germline. The CDR3 runs to 16 residues.

This clone was seen only a few times. The J gene is TRBJ2-6, the V gene TRBV29-1; possible D gene TRBD1, 6 bases. The CDR3 has 15 residues. The germline V and J ends were trimmed by 5 bases and 4 bases, with 15 bases remaining between them. The germline CDR1 and CDR2 sequences are SQVTM and ANQGSEA. This CDR3 is CSVSQGPSGANVLTF. The CDR3 bases are TGCAGCGTTTCACAGGGCCCTTCCGGGGCCAACGTCCTGACTTTC.

V is TRBV19 and J is TRBJ2-7, with D tentatively TRBD1 (6 bases). CDR3 length: 15 residues. Germline V gene data show CDR1 as LNHDA and CDR2 as SQIVND (reference sequence). The germline V and J ends were trimmed by 1 base and 0 bases, with 10 bases remaining between them. The chain's CDR3 is CASSIGQVSSYEQYF. The CDR3 coding sequence is TGTGCCAGTAGTATAGGACAGGTGAGCTCCTACGAGCAGTACTTC.